This T cell receptor (beta chain) was observed in a study of Tregs in tolerant kidney transplant recipients. TCRdb keeps only in-frame clones here, not all; method: immunoSEQ multiplex PCR. The data show fewer than 45,000 clones, about 95% seen once. On this clone: The antigen is undetermined.

The receptor was isolated from a human donor in good health. Specimen: Tregs from blood cultured with allogeneic cells.

The CDR3 protein is CASSSRVLGNSPLHF. DNA for the CDR3: TGTGCCAGCAGCTCCCGGGTTCTGGGCAATTCACCCCTCCACTTT. The rearrangement joins TRBV11-1 to TRBJ1-6; no clear D gene. This CDR3 spans 15 amino acids. Trimming cost V 4 bases and J 7 bases, with 14 bases left between them. Germline V gene sequence: CDR1 SGHAT, CDR2 FQDESV (reference sequence).